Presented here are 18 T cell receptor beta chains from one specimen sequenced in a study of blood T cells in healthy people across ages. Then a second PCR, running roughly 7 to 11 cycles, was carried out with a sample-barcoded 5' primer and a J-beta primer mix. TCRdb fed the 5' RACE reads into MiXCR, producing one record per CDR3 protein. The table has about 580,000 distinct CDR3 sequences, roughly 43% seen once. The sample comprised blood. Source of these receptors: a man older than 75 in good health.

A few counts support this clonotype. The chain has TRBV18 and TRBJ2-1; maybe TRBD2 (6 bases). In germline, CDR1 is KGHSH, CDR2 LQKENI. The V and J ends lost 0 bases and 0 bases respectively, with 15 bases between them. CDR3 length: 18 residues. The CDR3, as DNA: TGTGCCAGCTCACCACCTCGGGGTAGCGGAAGCTCCTACAATGAGCAGTTCTTC. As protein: CASSPPRGSGSSYNEQFF. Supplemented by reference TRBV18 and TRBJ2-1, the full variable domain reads NAGVMQNPRHLVRRRGQEARLRCSPMKGHSHVYWYRQLPEEGLKFMVYLQKENIIDESGMPKERFSAEFPKEGPSILRIQQVVRGDSAAYFCASSPPRGSGSSYNEQFFGPGTRLTVL.

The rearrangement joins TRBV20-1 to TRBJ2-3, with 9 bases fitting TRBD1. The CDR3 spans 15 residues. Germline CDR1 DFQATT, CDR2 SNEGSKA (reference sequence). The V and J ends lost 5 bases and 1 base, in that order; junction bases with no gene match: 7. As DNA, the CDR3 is TGCAGTGCTCCGGGACGGACAGGGGGCACAGATACGCAGTATTTT. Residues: CSAPGRTGGTDTQYF.

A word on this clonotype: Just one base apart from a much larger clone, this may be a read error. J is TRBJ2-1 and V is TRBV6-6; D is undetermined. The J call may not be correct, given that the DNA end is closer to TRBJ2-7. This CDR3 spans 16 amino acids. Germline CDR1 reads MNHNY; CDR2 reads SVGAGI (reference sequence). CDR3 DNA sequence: TGTGCCAGCAGTTACTCGAGTTGGAGCTCCTACAATGAGCAGTACTTC. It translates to CASSYSSWSSYNEQYF.

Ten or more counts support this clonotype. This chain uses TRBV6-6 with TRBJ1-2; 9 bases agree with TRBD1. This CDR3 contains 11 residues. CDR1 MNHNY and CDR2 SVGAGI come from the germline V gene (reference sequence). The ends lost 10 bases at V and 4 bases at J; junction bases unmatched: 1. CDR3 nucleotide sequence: TGTGCCATACAGGGGGCCTATGGCTACACCTTC. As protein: CAIQGAYGYTF.

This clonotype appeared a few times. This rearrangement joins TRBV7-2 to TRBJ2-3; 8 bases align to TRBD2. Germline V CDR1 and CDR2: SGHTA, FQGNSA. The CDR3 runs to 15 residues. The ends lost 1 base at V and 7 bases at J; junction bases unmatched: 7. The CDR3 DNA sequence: TGTGCCAGCAGCTTAGAACGGACTAGCACTAATACGCAGTATTTT. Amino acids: CASSLERTSTNTQYF.

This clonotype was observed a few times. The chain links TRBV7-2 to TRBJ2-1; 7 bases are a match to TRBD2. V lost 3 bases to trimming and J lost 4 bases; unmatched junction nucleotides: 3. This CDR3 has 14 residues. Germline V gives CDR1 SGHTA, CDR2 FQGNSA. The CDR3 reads CASSFRTSYNEQFF. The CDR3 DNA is TGTGCCAGCAGCTTCCGGACTAGTTACAATGAGCAGTTCTTC.

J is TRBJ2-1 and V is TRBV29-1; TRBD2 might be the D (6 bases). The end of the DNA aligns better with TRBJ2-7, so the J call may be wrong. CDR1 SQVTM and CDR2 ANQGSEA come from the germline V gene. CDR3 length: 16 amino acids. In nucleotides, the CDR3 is TGCAGCGTTGAGCCAAAAGGCAGCGGGTTCTACAATGAGCAGTACTTC. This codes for CSVEPKGSGFYNEQYF.

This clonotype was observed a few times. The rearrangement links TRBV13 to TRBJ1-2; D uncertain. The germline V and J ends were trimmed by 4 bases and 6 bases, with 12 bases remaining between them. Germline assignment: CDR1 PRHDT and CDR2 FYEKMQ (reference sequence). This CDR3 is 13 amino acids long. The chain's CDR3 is CASSSGKTHGYTF. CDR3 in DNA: TGTGCCAGCAGCTCCGGGAAAACTCATGGCTACACCTTC.

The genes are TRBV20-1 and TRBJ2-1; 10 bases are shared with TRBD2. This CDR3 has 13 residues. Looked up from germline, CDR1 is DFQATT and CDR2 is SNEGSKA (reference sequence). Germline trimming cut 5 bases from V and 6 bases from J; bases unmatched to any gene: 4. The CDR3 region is CSAWTSGSNEQFF. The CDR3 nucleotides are TGCAGTGCTTGGACTAGCGGTTCCAATGAGCAGTTCTTC.

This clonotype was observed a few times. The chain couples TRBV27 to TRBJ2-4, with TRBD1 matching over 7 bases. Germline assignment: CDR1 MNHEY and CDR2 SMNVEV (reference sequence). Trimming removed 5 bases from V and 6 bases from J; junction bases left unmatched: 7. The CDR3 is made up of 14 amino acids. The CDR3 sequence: CASSITGVGNIQYF. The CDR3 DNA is TGTGCCAGCAGTATCACAGGGGTCGGAAACATTCAGTACTTC.

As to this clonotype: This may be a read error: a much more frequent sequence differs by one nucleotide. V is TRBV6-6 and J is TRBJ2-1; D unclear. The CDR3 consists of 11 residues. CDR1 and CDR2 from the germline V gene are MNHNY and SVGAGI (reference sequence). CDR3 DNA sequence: TGTGCCTGCAGTTACCTCAATGAGCAGTTCTTC. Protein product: CACSYLNEQFF.

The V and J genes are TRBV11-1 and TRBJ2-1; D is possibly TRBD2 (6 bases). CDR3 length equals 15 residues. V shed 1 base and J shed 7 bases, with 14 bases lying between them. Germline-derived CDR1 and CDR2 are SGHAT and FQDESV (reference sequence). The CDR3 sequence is CASSLGSSAGNEQFF. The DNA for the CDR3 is TGTGCCAGCAGCTTAGGGTCTAGCGCTGGGAATGAGCAGTTCTTC.

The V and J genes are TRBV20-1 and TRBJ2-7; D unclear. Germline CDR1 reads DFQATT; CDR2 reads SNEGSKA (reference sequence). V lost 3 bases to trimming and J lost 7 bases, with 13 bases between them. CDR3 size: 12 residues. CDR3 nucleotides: TGCAGTGCTAGGAGCGTTAGGCGGGAGCAGTACTTC. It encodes CSARSVRREQYF.

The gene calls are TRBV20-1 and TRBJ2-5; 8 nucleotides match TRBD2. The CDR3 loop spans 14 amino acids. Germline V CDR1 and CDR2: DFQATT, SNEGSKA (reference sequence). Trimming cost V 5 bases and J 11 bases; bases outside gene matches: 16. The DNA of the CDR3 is TGCAGTGCTCGGGCACTAGCGGAATACAATGAGCAGTACTTC. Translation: CSARALAEYNEQYF.

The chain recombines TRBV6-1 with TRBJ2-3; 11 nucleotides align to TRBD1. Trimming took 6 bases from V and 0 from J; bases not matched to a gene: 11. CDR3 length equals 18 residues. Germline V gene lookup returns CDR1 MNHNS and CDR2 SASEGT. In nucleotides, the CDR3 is TGTGCCAGCAGCCACTTGGGACAGGGGGGAGGTAGCACAGATACGCAGTATTTT. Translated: CASSHLGQGGGSTDTQYF.

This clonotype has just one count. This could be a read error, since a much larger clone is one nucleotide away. The CDR3 spells CASSSPGGLAPSYNEQFF. As DNA, the CDR3 is TGCGCCAGCAGCTCCCCCGGGGGCCTAGCGCCCTCCTACAATGAGCAGTTCTTC. The genes are TRBV5-1 and TRBJ2-1; D possibly uses TRBD1 or TRBD2 (6 bases each). Germline lookup yields CDR1 SGHRS and CDR2 YFSETQ. The CDR3 runs 18 residues. Trimming stripped 3 bases from V and 0 bases from J, with 19 bases between.

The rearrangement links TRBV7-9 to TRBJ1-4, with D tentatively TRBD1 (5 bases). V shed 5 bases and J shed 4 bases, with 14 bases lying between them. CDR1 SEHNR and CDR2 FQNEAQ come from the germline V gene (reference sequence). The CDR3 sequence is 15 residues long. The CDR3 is CASSRPHGGNEKLFF. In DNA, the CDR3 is TGTGCCAGCAGCCGTCCTCATGGGGGTAATGAAAAACTGTTTTTT. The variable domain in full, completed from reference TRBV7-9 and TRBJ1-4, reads DTGVSQNPRHKITKRGQNVTFRCDPISEHNRLYWYRQTLGQGPEFLTYFQNEAQLEKSRLLSDRFSAERPKGSFSTLEIQRTEQGDSAMYLCASSRPHGGNEKLFFGSGTQLSVL.

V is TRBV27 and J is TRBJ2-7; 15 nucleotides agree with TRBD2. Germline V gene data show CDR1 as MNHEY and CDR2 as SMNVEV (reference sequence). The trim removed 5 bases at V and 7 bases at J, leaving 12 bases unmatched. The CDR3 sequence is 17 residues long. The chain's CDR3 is CASSPGLAGGLLGEQYF. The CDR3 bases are TGTGCCAGCAGTCCTGGACTAGCGGGGGGGTTGTTAGGTGAGCAGTACTTC.